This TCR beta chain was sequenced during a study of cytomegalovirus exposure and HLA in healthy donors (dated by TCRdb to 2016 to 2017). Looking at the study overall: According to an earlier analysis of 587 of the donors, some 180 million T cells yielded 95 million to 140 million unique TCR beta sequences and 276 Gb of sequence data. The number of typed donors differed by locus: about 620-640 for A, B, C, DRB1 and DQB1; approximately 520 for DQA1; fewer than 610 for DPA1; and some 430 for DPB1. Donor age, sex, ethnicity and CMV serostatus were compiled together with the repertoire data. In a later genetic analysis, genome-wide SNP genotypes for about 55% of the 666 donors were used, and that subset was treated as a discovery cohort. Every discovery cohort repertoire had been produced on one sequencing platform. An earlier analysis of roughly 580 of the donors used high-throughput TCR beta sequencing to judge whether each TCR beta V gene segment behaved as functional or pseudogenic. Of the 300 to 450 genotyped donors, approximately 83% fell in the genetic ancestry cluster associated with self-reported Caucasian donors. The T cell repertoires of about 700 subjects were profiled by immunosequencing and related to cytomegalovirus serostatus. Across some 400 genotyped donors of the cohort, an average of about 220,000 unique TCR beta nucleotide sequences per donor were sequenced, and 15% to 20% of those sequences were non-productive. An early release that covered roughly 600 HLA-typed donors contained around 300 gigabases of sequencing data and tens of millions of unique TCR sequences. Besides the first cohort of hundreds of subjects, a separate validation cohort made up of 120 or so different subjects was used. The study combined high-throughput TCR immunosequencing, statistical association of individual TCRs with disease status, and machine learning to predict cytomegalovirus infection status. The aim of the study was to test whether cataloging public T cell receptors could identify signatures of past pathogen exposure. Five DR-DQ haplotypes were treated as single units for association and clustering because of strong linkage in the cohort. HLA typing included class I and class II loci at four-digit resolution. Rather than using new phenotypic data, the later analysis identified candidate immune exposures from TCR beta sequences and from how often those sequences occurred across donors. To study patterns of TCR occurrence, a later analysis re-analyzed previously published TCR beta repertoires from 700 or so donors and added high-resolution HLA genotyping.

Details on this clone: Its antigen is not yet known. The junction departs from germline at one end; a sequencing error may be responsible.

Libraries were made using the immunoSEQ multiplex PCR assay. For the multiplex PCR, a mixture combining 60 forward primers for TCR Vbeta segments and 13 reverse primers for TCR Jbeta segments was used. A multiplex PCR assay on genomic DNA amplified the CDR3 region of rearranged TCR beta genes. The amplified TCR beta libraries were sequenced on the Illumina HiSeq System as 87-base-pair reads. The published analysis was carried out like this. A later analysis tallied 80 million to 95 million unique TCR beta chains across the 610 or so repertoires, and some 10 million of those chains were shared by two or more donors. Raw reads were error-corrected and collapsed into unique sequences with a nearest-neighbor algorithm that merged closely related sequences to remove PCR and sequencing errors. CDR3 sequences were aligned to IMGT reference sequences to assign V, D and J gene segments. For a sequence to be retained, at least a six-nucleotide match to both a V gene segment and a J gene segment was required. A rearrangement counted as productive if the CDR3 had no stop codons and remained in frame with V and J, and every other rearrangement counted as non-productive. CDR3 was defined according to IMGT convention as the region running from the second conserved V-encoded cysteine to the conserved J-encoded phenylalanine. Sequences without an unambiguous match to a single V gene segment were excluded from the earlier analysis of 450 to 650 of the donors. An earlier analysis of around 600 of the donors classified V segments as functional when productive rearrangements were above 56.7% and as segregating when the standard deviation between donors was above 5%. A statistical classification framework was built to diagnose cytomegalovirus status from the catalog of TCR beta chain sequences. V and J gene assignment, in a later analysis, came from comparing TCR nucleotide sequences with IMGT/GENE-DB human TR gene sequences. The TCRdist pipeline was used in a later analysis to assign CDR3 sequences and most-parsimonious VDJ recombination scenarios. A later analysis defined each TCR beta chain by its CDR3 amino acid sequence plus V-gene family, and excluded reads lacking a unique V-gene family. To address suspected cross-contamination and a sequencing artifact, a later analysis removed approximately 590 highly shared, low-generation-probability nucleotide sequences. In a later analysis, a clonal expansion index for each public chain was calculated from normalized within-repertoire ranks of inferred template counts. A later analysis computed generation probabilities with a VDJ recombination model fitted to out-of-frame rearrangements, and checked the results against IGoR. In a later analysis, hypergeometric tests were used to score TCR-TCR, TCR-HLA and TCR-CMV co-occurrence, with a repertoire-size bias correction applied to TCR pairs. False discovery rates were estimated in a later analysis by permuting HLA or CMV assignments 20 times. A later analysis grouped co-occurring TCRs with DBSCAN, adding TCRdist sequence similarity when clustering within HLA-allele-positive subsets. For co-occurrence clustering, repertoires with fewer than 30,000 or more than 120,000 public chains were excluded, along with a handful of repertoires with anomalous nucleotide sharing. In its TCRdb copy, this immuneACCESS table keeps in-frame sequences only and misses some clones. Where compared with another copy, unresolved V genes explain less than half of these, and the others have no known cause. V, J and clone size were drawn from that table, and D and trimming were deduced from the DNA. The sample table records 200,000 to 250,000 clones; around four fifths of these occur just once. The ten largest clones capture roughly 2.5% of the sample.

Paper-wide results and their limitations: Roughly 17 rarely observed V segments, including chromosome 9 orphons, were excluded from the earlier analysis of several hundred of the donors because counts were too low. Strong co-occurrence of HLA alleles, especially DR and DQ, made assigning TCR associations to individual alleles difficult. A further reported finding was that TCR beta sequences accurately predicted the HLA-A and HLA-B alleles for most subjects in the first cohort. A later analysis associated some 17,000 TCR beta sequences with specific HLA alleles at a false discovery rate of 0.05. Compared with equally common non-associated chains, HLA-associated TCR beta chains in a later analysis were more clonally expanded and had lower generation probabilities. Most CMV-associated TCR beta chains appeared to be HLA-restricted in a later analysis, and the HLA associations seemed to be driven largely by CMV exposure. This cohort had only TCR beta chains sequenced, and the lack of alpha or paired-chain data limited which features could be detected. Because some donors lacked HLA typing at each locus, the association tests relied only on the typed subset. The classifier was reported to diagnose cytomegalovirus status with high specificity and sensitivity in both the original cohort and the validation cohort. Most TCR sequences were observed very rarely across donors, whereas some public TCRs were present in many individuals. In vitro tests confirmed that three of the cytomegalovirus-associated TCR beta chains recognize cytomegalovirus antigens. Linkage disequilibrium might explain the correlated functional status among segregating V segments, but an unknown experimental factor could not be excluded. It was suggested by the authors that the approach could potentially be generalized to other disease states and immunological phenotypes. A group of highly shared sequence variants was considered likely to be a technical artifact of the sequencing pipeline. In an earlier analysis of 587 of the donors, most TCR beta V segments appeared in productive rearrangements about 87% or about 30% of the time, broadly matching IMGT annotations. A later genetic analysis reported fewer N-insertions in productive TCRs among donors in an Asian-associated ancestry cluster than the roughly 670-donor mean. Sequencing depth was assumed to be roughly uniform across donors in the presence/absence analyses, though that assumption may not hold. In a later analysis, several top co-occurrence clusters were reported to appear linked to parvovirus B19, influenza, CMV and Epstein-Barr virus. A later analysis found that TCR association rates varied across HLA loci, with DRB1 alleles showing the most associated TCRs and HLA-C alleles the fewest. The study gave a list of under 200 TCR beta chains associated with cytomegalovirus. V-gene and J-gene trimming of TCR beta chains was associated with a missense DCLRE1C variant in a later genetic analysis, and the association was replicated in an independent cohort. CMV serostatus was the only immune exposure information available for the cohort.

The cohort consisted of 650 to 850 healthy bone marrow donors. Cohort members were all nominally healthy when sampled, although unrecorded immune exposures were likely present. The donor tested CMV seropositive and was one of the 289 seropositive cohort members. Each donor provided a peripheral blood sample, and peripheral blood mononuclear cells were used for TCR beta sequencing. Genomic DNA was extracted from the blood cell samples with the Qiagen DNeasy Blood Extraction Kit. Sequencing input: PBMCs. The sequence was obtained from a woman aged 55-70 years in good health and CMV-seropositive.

The nucleotides are TGTGCCGGCAGGGCCCCCAATCAGCCCCAGCATTTT. This yields the protein CAGRAPNQPQHF. Here the chain combines TRBV28 and TRBJ1-5; TRBD1 could be the D gene, as 5 bases match. Via the germline V gene, CDR1 is MDHEN and CDR2 SYDVKM. Including cysteine and phenylalanine, the CDR3 has 12 amino acids. Only CDR3 DNA remains: 36 bases, in frame from the first base.